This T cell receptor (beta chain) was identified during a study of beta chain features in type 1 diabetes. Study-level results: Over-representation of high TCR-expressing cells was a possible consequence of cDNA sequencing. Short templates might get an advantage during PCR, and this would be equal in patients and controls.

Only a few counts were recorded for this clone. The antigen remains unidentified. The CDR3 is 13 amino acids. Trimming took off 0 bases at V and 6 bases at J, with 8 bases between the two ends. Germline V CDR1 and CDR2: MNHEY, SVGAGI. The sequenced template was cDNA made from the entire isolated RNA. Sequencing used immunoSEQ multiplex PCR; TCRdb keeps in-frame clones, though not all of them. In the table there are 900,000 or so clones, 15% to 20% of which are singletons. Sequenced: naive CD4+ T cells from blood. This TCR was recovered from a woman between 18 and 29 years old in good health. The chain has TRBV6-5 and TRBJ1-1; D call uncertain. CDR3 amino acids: CASSYSDRAEAFF. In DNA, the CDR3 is TGTGCCAGCAGTTACTCGGATCGGGCTGAAGCTTTCTTT.